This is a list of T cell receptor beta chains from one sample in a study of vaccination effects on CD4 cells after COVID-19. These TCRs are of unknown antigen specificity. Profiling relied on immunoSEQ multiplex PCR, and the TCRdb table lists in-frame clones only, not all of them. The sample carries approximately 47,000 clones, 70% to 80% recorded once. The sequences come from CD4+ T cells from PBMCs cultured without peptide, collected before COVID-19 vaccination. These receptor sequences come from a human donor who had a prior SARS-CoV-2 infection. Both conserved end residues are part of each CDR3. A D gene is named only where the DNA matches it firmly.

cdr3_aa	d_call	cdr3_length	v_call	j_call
CAITSDSFSYEQYF	-	14	TRBV10-3	TRBJ2-7
CASSSESVNEQFF	-	13	TRBV19	TRBJ2-1
CAPERRWTLCDEQYF	-	15	TRBV30	TRBJ2-7
CASRGPNTGELFF	-	13	TRBV27	TRBJ2-2
CAITKNHRGFYTEAFF	TRBD1	16	TRBV7-9	TRBJ1-1
CASSIEAGVSGNTIYF	-	16	TRBV5-1	TRBJ1-3
CASSDRELNQPQHF	TRBD1	14	TRBV4-2	TRBJ1-5
CASSHRDRGSYEQYF	TRBD1	15	TRBV4-3	TRBJ2-7
CASSILWVDNNQPQHF	-	16	TRBV19	TRBJ1-5
CASSLGTGEQYF	-	12	TRBV5-6	TRBJ2-7
CASSSRGGEQFF	-	12	TRBV7-3	TRBJ2-1